This TCR beta chain was sequenced during a study of cytomegalovirus exposure and HLA in healthy donors. Primers included in the PCR were 60 Vbeta and 13 Jbeta primers. Original data processing: About 11 million of about 80 million unique TCR beta chains were shared, per a later count. Some clones are missing from TCRdb's copy, which holds only in-frame ones; the method was immunoSEQ multiplex PCR. For V, J and clone size, that table is used; D and trimming come from the DNA. Among 150,000 to 200,000 clones, about 84% were seen once, and the ten largest hold roughly 1.4%. This CDR3 is built from 17 residues. Germline assignment: CDR1 SGHRS and CDR2 YFSETQ. V trimming: 0 bases; J trimming: 6 bases; junction bases outside the gene matches: 12.

Sequenced sample: PBMCs. The chain employs TRBV5-1 and TRBJ2-3; TRBD2 matches 8 bases. This clonotype originated in a man aged 45-60 years in good health and CMV-seropositive. The CDR3 sequence is CASSLGGAGVGPDTQYF. The DNA for the CDR3 is TGCGCCAGCAGCTTGGGGGGAGCGGGAGTAGGGCCGGATACGCAGTATTTT.